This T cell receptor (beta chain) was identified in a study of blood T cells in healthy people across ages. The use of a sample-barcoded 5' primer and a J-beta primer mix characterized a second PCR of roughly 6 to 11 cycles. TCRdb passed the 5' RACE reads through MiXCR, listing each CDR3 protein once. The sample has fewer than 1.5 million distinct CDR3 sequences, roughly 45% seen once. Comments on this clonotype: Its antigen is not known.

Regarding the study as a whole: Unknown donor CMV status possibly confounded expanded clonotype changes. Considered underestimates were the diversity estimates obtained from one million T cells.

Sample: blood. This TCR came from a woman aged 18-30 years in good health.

CDR3: CASSTGAEEAFF. In DNA form, the CDR3 reads TGTGCCAGCTCTACGGGGGCCGAGGAAGCTTTCTTT. The rearrangement uses TRBV12-3 or TRBV12-4 and TRBJ1-1, with D possibly being TRBD1 (6 bases). The CDR3 extends over 12 amino acids. Deletions cut 8 bases from V and 8 bases from J, with 15 bases between.